This TCR beta chain was captured by sequencing in a study of shared clonotypes between healthy human individuals. On the study more broadly: Donor composition was two women and three men, aged 18 to 49. Three CD4 naive, three CD4 memory, two CD8 naive and one CD8 memory plate were used per donor.

Only CD45RO-negative cells positively selected for CCR7 counted as naive CD8 cells, so terminally differentiated effector memory CD45RA+ cells were excluded. The method was immunoSEQ multiplex PCR; TCRdb's version includes in-frame clones alone and lacks a portion of them. The sample shows about 680,000 clones, 90% to 95% of them seen only once. This clonotype originated in a young man in good health. The sample taken for sequencing was naive CD8+ T cells sorted from blood.

CDR3 residues: CASSLAAYEQYF. CDR3 sequence (DNA): TGTGCCAGCAGCTTGGCCGCCTACGAGCAGTACTTC. The genes are TRBV5-8 and TRBJ2-7, with D hard to call. The CDR3 consists of 12 residues. Per germline, CDR1 SGHTS and CDR2 YDEGEE. Trimming took 0 bases from V and 2 from J, leaving 3 bases between them.